Presented here are 5 T cell receptor beta chains from one specimen sequenced in a study of shared clonotypes between healthy human individuals. Naive CD8 isolation took CD45RO-negative cells positively selected for CCR7 and excluded terminally differentiated effector memory CD45RA+ cells. Clones were read by immunoSEQ multiplex PCR, and TCRdb kept only the in-frame ones, dropping some. The data contain 2 million to 2.5 million clones, 85% to 95% of them singletons. The sample taken for sequencing was naive CD8+ T cells from PBMCs. All receptors derive from a man in his late teens or twenties in good health. Some clones in this sample may be carry-over from other donors' samples.

J is TRBJ2-7 and V is TRBV9, with TRBD2 matching 10 bases. Germline V gene sequence: CDR1 SGDLS, CDR2 YYNGEE. This CDR3 spans 14 amino acids. V trimming: 4 bases; J trimming: 2 bases; junction bases outside the gene matches: 3. This CDR3 is CASSWTSGPYEQYF. CDR3 coding DNA: TGTGCCAGCAGCTGGACTAGCGGACCCTACGAGCAGTACTTC.

This chain links TRBV9 with TRBJ2-1, with D possibly called TRBD1 or TRBD2 (5 bases each). The germline CDR1 and CDR2 sequences are SGDLS and YYNGEE. This CDR3 comprises 13 residues. V lost 3 bases, J lost 8 bases, and 12 bases lay in between. DNA of the CDR3: TGTGCCAGCAGCGCAGGGAGTAGGTATGAGCAGTTCTTC. Amino acid sequence: CASSAGSRYEQFF.

As concerns this clone: The same CDR3 can be traced to other DNA sequences in this sample. The rearrangement joins TRBV4-1 to TRBJ2-7, with D possibly being TRBD2 (6 bases). The CDR3 runs to 13 residues. Trimming removed 1 base at V and 4 bases at J, with 8 bases between. Germline V gene lookup returns CDR1 MGHRA and CDR2 YSYEKL. The CDR3 here is CASSQAGAYEQYF. The CDR3 DNA sequence: TGCGCCAGCAGCCAAGCGGGAGCGTACGAGCAGTACTTC.

The rearrangement uses TRBV28 and TRBJ2-7; maybe TRBD2 (5 bases). CDR3 size: 13 residues. Trimming pared 8 bases from V and 2 bases from J, leaving 13 bases between. The germline gives CDR1 MDHEN, CDR2 SYDVKM. CDR3 protein: CASGPATTYEQYF. The CDR3 coding sequence is TGTGCCAGCGGTCCTGCGACTACCTACGAGCAGTACTTC. Variable domain in full (rest from reference TRBV28 and TRBJ2-7): DVKVTQSSRYLVKRTGEKVFLECVQDMDHENMFWYRQDPGLGLRLIYFSYDVKMKEKGDIPEGYSVSREKKERFSLILESASTNQTSMYLCASGPATTYEQYFGPGTRLTVT.

The chain carries TRBV19 and TRBJ2-5, with D hard to call. This CDR3 has 13 residues. Trimming took off 6 bases at V and 2 bases at J, with 10 bases between the two ends. CDR1 LNHDA and CDR2 SQIVND come from the germline V gene (reference sequence). CDR3 coding DNA: TGTGCCAGTAGCGATAGACCTCAAGAGACCCAGTACTTC. It is translated as CASSDRPQETQYF.